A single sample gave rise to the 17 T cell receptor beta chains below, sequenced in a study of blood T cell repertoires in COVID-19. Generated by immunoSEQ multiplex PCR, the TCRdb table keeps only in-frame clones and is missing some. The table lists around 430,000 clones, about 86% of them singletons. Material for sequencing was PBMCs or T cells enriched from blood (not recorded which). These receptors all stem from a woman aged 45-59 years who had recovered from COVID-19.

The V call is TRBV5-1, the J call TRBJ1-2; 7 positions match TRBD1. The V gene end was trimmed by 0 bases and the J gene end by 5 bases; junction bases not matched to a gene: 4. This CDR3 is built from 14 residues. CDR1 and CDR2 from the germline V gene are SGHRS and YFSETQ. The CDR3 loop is CASSLGGTEYGYTF. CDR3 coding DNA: TGCGCCAGCAGCTTGGGAGGGACAGAATATGGCTACACCTTC.

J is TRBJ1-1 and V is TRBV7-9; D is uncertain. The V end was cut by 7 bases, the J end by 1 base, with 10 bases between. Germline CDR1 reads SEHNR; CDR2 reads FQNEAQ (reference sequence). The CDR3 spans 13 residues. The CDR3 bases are TGTGCCAGCACCTGGAGTGAGAACACTGAAGCTTTCTTT. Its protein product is CASTWSENTEAFF.

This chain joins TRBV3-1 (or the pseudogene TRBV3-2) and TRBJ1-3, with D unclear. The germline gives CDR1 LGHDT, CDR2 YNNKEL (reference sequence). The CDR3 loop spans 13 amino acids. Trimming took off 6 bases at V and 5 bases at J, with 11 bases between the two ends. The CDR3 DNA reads TGTGCCAGCAGTCACGGTCTCAGAAACACCATATATTTT. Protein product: CASSHGLRNTIYF.

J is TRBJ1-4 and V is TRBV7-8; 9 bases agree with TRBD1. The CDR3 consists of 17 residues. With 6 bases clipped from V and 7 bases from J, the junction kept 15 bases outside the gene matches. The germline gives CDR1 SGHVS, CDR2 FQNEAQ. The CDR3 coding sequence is TGTGCCAGCAGACCACCGGGACAGGGTTCTAGGGGTGAAAAACTGTTTTTT. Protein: CASRPPGQGSRGEKLFF.

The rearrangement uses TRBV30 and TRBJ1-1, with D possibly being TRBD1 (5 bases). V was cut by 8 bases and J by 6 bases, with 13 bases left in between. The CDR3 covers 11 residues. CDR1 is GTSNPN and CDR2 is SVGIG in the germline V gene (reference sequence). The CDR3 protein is CAGSWGSEAFF. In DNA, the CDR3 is TGTGCCGGGTCTTGGGGCTCTGAAGCTTTCTTT.

The CDR3: CSVVWGQGSPLNTEAFF. The CDR3 DNA sequence: TGCAGCGTTGTTTGGGGACAGGGCTCTCCTTTGAACACTGAAGCTTTCTTT. This chain links TRBV29-1 with TRBJ1-1; 9 bases align to TRBD1. The CDR3 is 17 amino acids. CDR1 SQVTM and CDR2 ANQGSEA come from the germline V gene. Trimming cost V 4 bases and J 0 bases; bases outside gene matches: 12.

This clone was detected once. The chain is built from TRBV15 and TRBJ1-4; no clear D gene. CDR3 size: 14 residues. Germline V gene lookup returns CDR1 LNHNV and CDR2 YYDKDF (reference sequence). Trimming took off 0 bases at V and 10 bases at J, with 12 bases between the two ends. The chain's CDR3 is CATSRDPEAGKLFF. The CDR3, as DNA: TGTGCCACCAGCAGAGATCCGGAGGCAGGAAAACTGTTTTTT. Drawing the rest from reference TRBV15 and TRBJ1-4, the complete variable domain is DAMVIQNPRYQVTQFGKPVTLSCSQTLNHNVMYWYQQKSSQAPKLLFHYYDKDFNNEADTPDNFQSRRPNTSFCFLDIRSPGLGDTAMYLCATSRDPEAGKLFFGSGTQLSVL.

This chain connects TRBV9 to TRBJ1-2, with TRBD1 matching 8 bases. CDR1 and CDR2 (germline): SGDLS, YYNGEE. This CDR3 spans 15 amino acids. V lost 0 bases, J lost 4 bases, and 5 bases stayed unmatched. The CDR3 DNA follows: TGTGCCAGCAGCGTAGATACAGGGGGAATCTATGGCTACACCTTC. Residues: CASSVDTGGIYGYTF.

CDR3 coding DNA: TGCGCCAGCAGCCCCAGGGGAGCTACCTACGAGCAGTACTTC. Protein product: CASSPRGATYEQYF. V is TRBV5-1 and J is TRBJ2-7, with D possibly being TRBD1 (6 bases). V shed 4 bases and J shed 2 bases, with 13 bases lying between them. Germline loops: CDR1 SGHRS, CDR2 YFSETQ. CDR3 length equals 14 residues.

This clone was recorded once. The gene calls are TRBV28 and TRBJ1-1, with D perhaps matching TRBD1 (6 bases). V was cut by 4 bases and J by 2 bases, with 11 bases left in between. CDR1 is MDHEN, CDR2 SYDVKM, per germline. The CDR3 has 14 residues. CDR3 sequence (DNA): TGTGCCAGCAGTTCCGGGACAACTAACACTGAAGCTTTCTTT. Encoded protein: CASSSGTTNTEAFF.

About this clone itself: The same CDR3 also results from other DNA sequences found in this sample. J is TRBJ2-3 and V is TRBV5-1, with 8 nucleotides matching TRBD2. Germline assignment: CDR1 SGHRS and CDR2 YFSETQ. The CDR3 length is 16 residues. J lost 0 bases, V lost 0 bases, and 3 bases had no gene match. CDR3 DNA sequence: TGCGCCAGCAGCTTGGTTCCGGGGGGGAGCACAGATACGCAGTATTTT. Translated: CASSLVPGGSTDTQYF. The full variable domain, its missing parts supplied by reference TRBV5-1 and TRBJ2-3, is KAGVTQTPRYLIKTRGQQVTLSCSPISGHRSVSWYQQTPGQGLQFLFEYFSETQRNKGNFPGRFSGRQFSNSRSEMNVSTLELGDSALYLCASSLVPGGSTDTQYFGPGTRLTVL.

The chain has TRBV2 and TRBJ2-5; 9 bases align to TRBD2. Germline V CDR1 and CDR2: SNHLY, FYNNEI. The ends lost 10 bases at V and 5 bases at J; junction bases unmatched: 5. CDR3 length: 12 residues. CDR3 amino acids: CANLAGRETQYF. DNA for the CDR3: TGTGCCAACCTAGCGGGGCGGGAGACCCAGTACTTC.

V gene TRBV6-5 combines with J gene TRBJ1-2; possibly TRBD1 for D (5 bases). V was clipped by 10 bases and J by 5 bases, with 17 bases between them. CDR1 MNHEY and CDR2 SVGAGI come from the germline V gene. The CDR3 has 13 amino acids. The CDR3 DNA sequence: TGTGCCACTTGCCCGGGGGTTCGGTATGGCTACACCTTC. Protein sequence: CATCPGVRYGYTF.

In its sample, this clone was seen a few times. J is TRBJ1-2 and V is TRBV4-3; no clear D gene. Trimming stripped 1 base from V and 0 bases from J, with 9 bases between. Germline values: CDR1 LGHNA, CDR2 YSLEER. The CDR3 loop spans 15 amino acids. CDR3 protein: CASSQGRSTNYGYTF. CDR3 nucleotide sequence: TGCGCCAGCAGCCAAGGACGGAGTACTAACTATGGCTACACCTTC.

The CDR3 DNA follows: TGTGCCAGCAGTTACGACGGGGGTGACACTGAAGCTTTCTTT. Amino acids: CASSYDGGDTEAFF. The V gene is TRBV5-5, the J gene TRBJ1-1; tentative D call: TRBD1 (5 bases). The CDR3 runs to 14 residues. Trimming pared 5 bases from V and 3 bases from J, leaving 14 bases between. The germline V gene has CDR1 SGHKS and CDR2 YYEKEE (reference sequence).

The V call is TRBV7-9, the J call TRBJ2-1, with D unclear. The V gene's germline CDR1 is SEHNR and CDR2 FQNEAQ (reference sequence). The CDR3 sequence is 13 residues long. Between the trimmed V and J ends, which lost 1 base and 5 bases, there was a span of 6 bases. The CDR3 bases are TGTGCCAGCAGCTTAGAATCCAACAATGAGCAGTTCTTC. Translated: CASSLESNNEQFF.

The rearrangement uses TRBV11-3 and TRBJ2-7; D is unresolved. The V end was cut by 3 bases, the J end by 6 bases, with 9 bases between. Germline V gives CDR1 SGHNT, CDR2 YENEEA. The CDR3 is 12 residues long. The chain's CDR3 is CASSFGPGEQYF. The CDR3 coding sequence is TGTGCCAGCAGCTTTGGGCCCGGCGAGCAGTACTTC.